This T cell receptor (beta chain) was recovered during a study of blood T cell repertoires in COVID-19. V lost 0 bases and J lost 0, with 9 bases in between. Germline assignment: CDR1 KGHSH and CDR2 LQKENI. The CDR3 extends over 17 amino acids. The protocol was immunoSEQ multiplex PCR, while the TCRdb copy is restricted to in-frame clones and leaves out a portion. In the table there are 150,000 or so clones, 82% of which are singletons. This chain uses TRBV18 with TRBJ2-6; tentatively, D is TRBD2 (6 bases). The specimen sequenced was peripheral blood. This TCR came from a middle-aged woman with COVID-19, enrolled during active disease. The CDR3 protein is CASSPPGLVSGANVLTF. For the CDR3, the DNA is TGTGCCAGCTCACCACCGGGACTTGTCTCTGGGGCCAACGTCCTGACTTTC.